The source of this T cell receptor beta chain is a study of shared clonotypes between healthy human individuals. Study information: Each donor's CD4 naive and CD4 memory cells filled three plates apiece, CD8 naive two, and CD8 memory one.

As regards this clone: Its antigen is not known.

CD45RO-negative CD8 cells positively selected for CCR7 made up the naive population, which excluded terminally differentiated effector memory CD45RA+ cells. Donors were Caucasian adults residing in Nashville, Tennessee, USA. There are 12 residues in the CDR3. Trimming took off 3 bases at V and 5 bases at J, with 8 bases between the two ends. CDR1 and CDR2 from the germline V gene are SQVTM and ANQGSEA. The study, taken as a whole, reports: Memory subsets generally showed lower estimated richness than naive subsets.

For every subset, genomic DNA was evenly distributed across several immunoSEQ plates. The assay was immunoSEQ multiplex PCR, and TCRdb's table has in-frame clones only and misses some. In the table there are about 800,000 clones, around 96% of which are singletons. This clonotype was sampled from a man in his thirties or forties in good health. The rearrangement uses TRBV29-1 and TRBJ2-1; D not resolved. The sequencing input was naive CD8+ T cells sorted from blood. The CDR3 DNA sequence: TGCAGCGTTGATATTTGGAACAATGAGCAGTTCTTC. Translation: CSVDIWNNEQFF.